The 32 T cell receptor beta chains given below trace back to one sample, sequenced in a study of T cell clonality in common variable immunodeficiency. Broader study findings: Common variable immunodeficiency TCR beta sequences reportedly had fewer deletions and N-nucleotide insertions.

These TCRs' antigens remain unknown. Assay used: immunoSEQ multiplex PCR; TCRdb lists only in-frame clones, some missing. This sample carries over 30,000 clones, none of them present only once. Sample: peripheral blood mononuclear cells. These receptors all come from a human donor with common variable immunodeficiency.

In its sample, this clone was seen many times. The read stops 3 residues short of the end of the CDR3; the missing end is completed from the germline J gene. The rearrangement joins TRBV7-8 to TRBJ2-1; 11 bases agree with TRBD2. CDR1 and CDR2 from the germline V gene are SGHVS and FQNEAQ. V was pared by 0 bases and J by 6 bases, with 4 bases of the junction left unmatched. This CDR3 spans 16 amino acids. CDR3 DNA, as far as it was read: TGTGCCAGCAGCTTAGCGCACACTAGCGGGAGCAATGAG. It codes for CASSLAHTSGSNE. The full CDR3 is CASSLAHTSGSNEQFF. The full variable domain, completed using reference TRBV7-8 and TRBJ2-1, is GAGVSQSPRYKVAKRGQDVALRCDPISGHVSLFWYQQALGQGPEFLTYFQNEAQLDKSGLPSDRFFAERPEGSVSTLKIQRTQQEDSAVYLCASSLAHTSGSNEQFFGPGTRLTVL.

This clone was seen ten or more times. The read ends 3 residues before the CDR3 terminus; that terminus is restored from the germline J gene. The chain carries TRBV29-1 and TRBJ2-5, with D unclear. From germline, CDR1 is SQVTM and CDR2 ANQGSEA. The CDR3 is made up of 15 amino acids. Trimming removed 6 bases from V and 0 bases from J, with 17 bases in between. The CDR3 bases that were read are TGCAGCGTCTTACACCGCGCGGAGAACCAAGAGACC. It is translated as CSVLHRAENQET. The whole CDR3 is CSVLHRAENQETQYF. The variable domain in full, with the rest retrieved from reference TRBV29-1 and TRBJ2-5, is SAVISQKPSRDICQRGTSLTIQCQVDSQVTMMFWYRQQPGQSLTLIATANQGSEATYESGFVIDKFPISRPNLTFSTLTVSNMSPEDSSIYLCSVLHRAENQETQYFGPGTRLLVL.

In this sample, this clone turned up many times. The missing CDR3 end, 3 residues past where the read stops, is filled in from the germline J gene. The rearrangement uses TRBV11-1 and TRBJ1-1, with 7 bases that match TRBD1. Germline V gives CDR1 SGHAT, CDR2 FQDESV (reference sequence). V gave up 6 bases and J gave up 2 bases; unmatched junction bases: 6. The length of the CDR3 is 14 residues. The part of the CDR3 DNA that was read is TGTGCCAGCAGGGCAGGGGGGCCCAACACTGAA. Translating gives CASRAGGPNTE. Given in full, the CDR3 is CASRAGGPNTEAFF.

This clone was seen repeatedly, ten times or more. The observed sequence ends 3 residues before the CDR3 terminus, with the missing tail filled in from the germline J gene. The rearrangement joins TRBV11-2 to TRBJ2-7; 9 bases agree with TRBD2. The germline V gene has CDR1 SGHAT and CDR2 FQNNGV. The CDR3 covers 15 residues. V was clipped by 0 bases and J by 3 bases; unmatched bases: 3. CDR3 DNA (partial): TGTGCCAGCAGCTTAGAGGATAGCGGGAGCTACGAG. Its translation is CASSLEDSGSYE. The complete CDR3 reads CASSLEDSGSYEQYF.

On this clone itself: The CDR3 goes on 3 residues after the read ends, and that part is filled in from the germline J gene. The V and J genes are TRBV30 and TRBJ1-6; the match to TRBD1 covers 8 bases. The germline gives CDR1 GTSNPN, CDR2 SVGIG (reference sequence). CDR3 length equals 14 residues. The part of the CDR3 DNA that was read is TGTGCCTGGAGTTTTGGACAGGGCGGGTCAACC. Amino acid sequence: CAWSFGQGGST. The CDR3 in its entirety is CAWSFGQGGSTLHF.

Notes on this clone: The read terminates 3 residues before the CDR3 end, so the remaining end is supplied by the germline J gene. This chain links TRBV7-8 with TRBJ2-7, with 7 bases aligning to TRBD1. V lost 3 bases, J lost 2 bases, and 7 bases stayed unmatched. The CDR3 is 15 amino acids. The germline CDR1 and CDR2 sequences are SGHVS and FQNEAQ. The CDR3 loop reads CASSLDRQGPYEQYF. The sequenced part of the CDR3 DNA is TGTGCCAGCAGCTTGGACAGACAGGGCCCCTACGAG.

There are many counts of this clone. The missing CDR3 end, 3 residues past where the read stops, is filled in from the germline J gene. The rearrangement uses TRBV7-6 and TRBJ2-5; D gene unclear. Germline V gene lookup returns CDR1 SGHVS and CDR2 FNYEAQ. The CDR3 loop spans 18 amino acids. V was trimmed by 1 base and J by 1 base, leaving 19 bases between them. Partial CDR3 DNA: TGTGCCAGCAGCTTAGATCTCGGCGCGCAGGCCATCCAAGAGACC. Its translation is CASSLDLGAQAIQET. The whole CDR3 protein reads CASSLDLGAQAIQETQYF.

The CDR3 here is CASSFKGRPYNEQFF. The DNA read from the CDR3 is TGTGCCAGCAGCTTCAAGGGGAGACCCTACAATGAG. The J gene is TRBJ2-1, the V gene TRBV11-1; TRBD1 or TRBD2 may be the D gene (5 bases each). The read gets to within 3 residues of the CDR3 end, and the germline J gene fills in the rest. The CDR3 runs 15 residues. Deletions cut 3 bases from V and 2 bases from J, with 11 bases between. Germline V lookup: CDR1 SGHAT, CDR2 FQDESV (reference sequence).

Only a few counts were recorded for this clone. The read falls 3 residues short of the CDR3 end, and the missing part is taken from the germline J gene. This chain uses TRBV20-1 with TRBJ2-7, with 12 nucleotides matching TRBD1. This CDR3 is built from 15 residues. Germline CDR1 reads DFQATT; CDR2 reads SNEGSKA (reference sequence). Trimming took 6 bases from V and 5 from J; bases not matched to a gene: 11. The sequenced part of the CDR3 DNA is TGCAGTGCGCCTGTCCCGGGACAGGGGGCGAACGAG. It yields the protein CSAPVPGQGANE. The CDR3, in full, reads CSAPVPGQGANEQYF.

This clone was detected many times. The read terminates 3 residues before the CDR3 end, so the remaining end is supplied by the germline J gene. The genes are TRBV10-3 and TRBJ2-1; 12 nucleotides match TRBD2. CDR1 and CDR2 (germline): ENHRY, SYGVKD. CDR3 length: 15 residues. Trimming at V came to 6 bases and at J to 7 bases, leaving 7 bases not matched to a gene. CDR3 DNA (partial): TGTGCCATCAGCCGACTAGCGGGAGTTGGTAATGAG. Translated, it gives CAISRLAGVGNE. The whole CDR3 is CAISRLAGVGNEQFF.

This clone was seen only a few times. The read is 3 residues too short to cover the CDR3 end, so that end is filled in from the germline J gene. This chain uses TRBV7-8 with TRBJ1-5; D is uncertain. Trimming shortened V by 1 base and J by 3 bases, and 10 bases separated the two germline ends. This CDR3 comprises 15 residues. Germline V CDR1 and CDR2: SGHVS, FQNEAQ. The CDR3 is CASSLVRHTNQPQHF. The covered CDR3 bases are TGTGCCAGCAGCTTAGTCAGGCATACCAATCAGCCC.

This clone is medium-sized within its sample. The DNA ends 3 residues before the CDR3 does, and the rest of the CDR3 is filled in from the germline J gene. This chain uses TRBV29-1 with TRBJ2-2; no firm D call. The CDR3 is 13 residues long. Trimming removed 4 bases at V and 0 bases at J, with 6 bases between. The germline CDR1 and CDR2 sequences are SQVTM and ANQGSEA. The CDR3 DNA, read in part, is TGCAGCGTTGGGGCCACGAACACCGGGGAG. The encoded protein is CSVGATNTGE. The full CDR3 reads CSVGATNTGELFF.

This clone is deemed medium-sized. The CDR3 end falls 3 residues outside the read, so it is completed with the germline J gene. This chain connects TRBV29-1 to TRBJ1-1; a weak D match, TRBD1 (6 bases). Germline loops: CDR1 SQVTM, CDR2 ANQGSEA. The CDR3 is made up of 12 amino acids. The V end lost 7 bases, the J end lost 1 base, and 10 bases lay between the germline ends. CDR3 residues: CSAGHSNTEAFF. The covered CDR3 bases are TGCAGCGCGGGACACTCGAACACTGAA.

As regards this clone: The CDR3 end is not reached by the read, which stops 3 residues before it; the germline J gene fills it in. The chain employs TRBV7-2 and TRBJ2-5, with 8 nucleotides matching TRBD1. Trimming removed 4 bases from V and 7 bases from J; junction bases left unmatched: 8. Germline assignment: CDR1 SGHTA and CDR2 FQGNSA. CDR3 length equals 14 residues. CDR3 sequence reads: CASSSSGQAGTQYF. The CDR3 bases that were read are TGTGCCAGCAGCTCATCGGGACAGGCCGGGACC.

In its sample, this clone is medium-sized (0.01 to 0.1%). The read finishes 3 residues shy of the CDR3 end, and the germline J gene is used to complete it. The V and J genes are TRBV28 and TRBJ1-1, with 9 bases that match TRBD1. This CDR3 contains 14 residues. Germline CDR1 reads MDHEN; CDR2 reads SYDVKM. CDR3 bases read: TGTGCCAGCAGCAAACCCGGGACAGGGCACGAA. This gives the protein CASSKPGTGHE. The entire CDR3 sequence reads CASSKPGTGHEAFF.

Comment on this clone: The missing CDR3 end, 3 residues past where the read stops, is filled in from the germline J gene. V gene TRBV7-2 combines with J gene TRBJ1-3; D is possibly TRBD1 (5 bases). This CDR3 is 15 amino acids long. Germline V gene data show CDR1 as SGHTA and CDR2 as FQGNSA. V lost 3 bases and J lost 0, with 9 bases in between. The CDR3 region is CASSLETVSGNTIYF. The covered CDR3 bases are TGTGCCAGCAGCTTGGAGACAGTCTCTGGAAACACC.

This clone has at least ten counts. The DNA ends 3 residues before the CDR3 does, and the rest of the CDR3 is filled in from the germline J gene. This rearrangement joins TRBV6-2 or TRBV6-3 to TRBJ1-5; perhaps TRBD1 as D (5 bases). The CDR3 consists of 14 residues. The germline gives CDR1 MNHEY, CDR2 SVGEGT. V gave up 6 bases and J gave up 0 bases, with 9 bases separating them. CDR3 DNA, as far as it was read: TGTGCCAGCAGCCCGGGACTTAGCAATCAGCCC. Amino acid sequence: CASSPGLSNQP. The entire CDR3 sequence reads CASSPGLSNQPQHF.

Points on this clone: The read is 3 residues too short to cover the CDR3 end, so that end is filled in from the germline J gene. The chain has TRBV7-2 and TRBJ2-5, with 9 bases identical to TRBD1. The CDR3 covers 15 residues. V was pared by 2 bases and J by 2 bases, with 3 bases of the junction left unmatched. The germline V gene has CDR1 SGHTA and CDR2 FQGNSA. The CDR3 bases that were read are TGTGCCAGCAGCTTACGGACAGGGGTGCAAGAGACC. Residues: CASSLRTGVQET. The CDR3 in its entirety is CASSLRTGVQETQYF. Using reference TRBV7-2 and TRBJ2-5 for the parts outside the CDR3, the full variable domain is GAGVSQSPSNKVTEKGKDVELRCDPISGHTALYWYRQSLGQGLEFLIYFQGNSAPDKSGLPSDRFSAERTGGSVSTLTIQRTQQEDSAVYLCASSLRTGVQETQYFGPGTRLLVL.

Within the sample, this clone is medium-sized. The DNA ends 3 residues before the CDR3 does, and the rest of the CDR3 is filled in from the germline J gene. The chain couples TRBV20-1 to TRBJ1-2; 8 nucleotides match TRBD1. Germline V lookup: CDR1 DFQATT, CDR2 SNEGSKA (reference sequence). The CDR3 runs to 15 residues. CDR3 bases read: TGCAGTGCTAAACTTCCCGGACAGGGCGGATACGGC. Residues: CSAKLPGQGGYG. The full-length CDR3 reads as CSAKLPGQGGYGYTF.

This clone was counted ten times or more. An end of the junction differs from the germline gene, which may be a read error. The CDR3 sequence: CASSPSAGGNTEAFF. The DNA read from the CDR3 is TGCGCCAGCAGCCCGAGCGCAGGGGGCAACACTGAA. This chain uses TRBV4-2 with TRBJ1-1; 8 nucleotides line up with TRBD1. The read comes to an end 3 residues before the CDR3 does, leaving the germline J gene to fill in the end. The CDR3 loop spans 15 amino acids. Germline V CDR1 and CDR2: LGHNA, YNFKEQ.

In regard to this clone: The CDR3 extends 3 residues past the end of the read, so its final part is completed from the germline J gene. V and J are TRBV6-2 or TRBV6-3 and TRBJ1-5; D call uncertain. The CDR3 spans 13 residues. The V end lost 6 bases, the J end lost 7 bases, and 13 bases lay between the germline ends. Germline assignment: CDR1 MNHEY and CDR2 SVGEGT. The CDR3 DNA, read in part, is TGTGCCAGCAGCTCTCCGGGTCCACAGCCC. Translation gives CASSSPGPQP. The whole CDR3 sequence reads CASSSPGPQPQHF.

This clone has a handful of counts. The read falls 3 residues short of the CDR3 end, and the missing part is taken from the germline J gene. The V and J genes are TRBV19 and TRBJ2-1; D not resolved. The V end was cut by 6 bases, the J end by 0 bases, with 12 bases between. This CDR3 has 15 residues. CDR1 is LNHDA, CDR2 SQIVND, per germline (reference sequence). The CDR3 sequence is CASSWSDSSYNEQFF. The covered CDR3 bases are TGTGCCAGTAGCTGGAGCGATAGCTCCTACAATGAG. The full variable domain, completed using reference TRBV19 and TRBJ2-1, is DGGITQSPKYLFRKEGQNVTLSCEQNLNHDAMYWYRQDPGQGLRLIYYSQIVNDFQKGDIAEGYSVSREKKESFPLTVTSAQKNPTAFYLCASSWSDSSYNEQFFGPGTRLTVL.

This clone was recorded at least ten times. With the read ending 3 residues before the CDR3 end, the germline J gene is used to fill in that end. The rearrangement links TRBV11-3 to TRBJ1-2; tentative D call: TRBD1 (5 bases). The CDR3 is made up of 13 amino acids. CDR1 is SGHNT and CDR2 is YENEEA in the germline V gene. Between the trimmed V and J ends, which lost 3 bases and 6 bases, there was a span of 11 bases. The CDR3 is CASSFAGGNGYTF. CDR3 DNA (partial): TGTGCCAGCAGCTTTGCGGGGGGGAATGGC.

This clone was seen only a few times. The read ends 3 residues shy of where the CDR3 ends; the end is completed using the germline J gene. J is TRBJ2-7 and V is TRBV7-6, with 9 bases fitting TRBD2. The ends lost 3 bases at V and 0 bases at J; junction bases unmatched: 6. The CDR3 runs to 16 residues. Germline values: CDR1 SGHVS, CDR2 FNYEAQ. The CDR3 DNA, read in part, is TGTGCCAGCAGCTTGGGGACTAGCTTAATCTCCTACGAG. Translation: CASSLGTSLISYE. The full CDR3 is CASSLGTSLISYEQYF.

This clone was found many times. The sequence runs out 3 residues before the end of the CDR3; the remainder is reconstructed from the germline J gene. The V gene is TRBV7-9, the J gene TRBJ1-1; TRBD1 agrees at 7 bases. The CDR3 contains 11 residues. Per the germline V gene, CDR1 is SEHNR and CDR2 is FQNEAQ (reference sequence). CDR3 sequence: CASSGQAGAFF. CDR3 bases read: TGTGCCAGCAGCGGACAGGCGGGA.

By its share, this clone is medium-sized. CDR3 DNA, as far as it was read: TGCAGTGCTAGAGTGCGAAGTATCGGGGAG. Its protein product is CSARVRSIGE. The full CDR3 is CSARVRSIGELFF. V is TRBV20-1 and J is TRBJ2-2; D unresolved. From the germline J gene comes the end of the CDR3, since the read stops 3 residues before it. Looked up from germline, CDR1 is DFQATT and CDR2 is SNEGSKA (reference sequence). The V end was cut by 1 base, the J end by 7 bases, with 10 bases between. The CDR3 is made up of 13 amino acids.

This clone was observed a few times. The CDR3 end is not reached by the read, which stops 3 residues before it; the germline J gene fills it in. V is TRBV7-3 and J is TRBJ1-1; TRBD1 matches 9 bases. The junction had 1 base not matched to a gene; V was cut back by 4 bases and J by 1 base. Germline CDR1 reads SGHTA; CDR2 reads FQGTGA. The CDR3 runs 14 residues. CDR3 DNA, as far as it was read: TGTGCCAGCAGCTCGGGACAGGGGAACACTGAA. Translation: CASSSGQGNTE. The CDR3 as a whole reads CASSSGQGNTEAFF. The full variable domain, its missing parts supplied by reference TRBV7-3 and TRBJ1-1, is GAGVSQTPSNKVTEKGKYVELRCDPISGHTALYWYRQSLGQGPEFLIYFQGTGAADDSGLPNDRFFAVRPEGSVSTLKIQRTERGDSAVYLCASSSGQGNTEAFFGQGTRLTVV.

For this clone: The read comes to an end 3 residues before the CDR3 does, leaving the germline J gene to fill in the end. This chain links TRBV19 with TRBJ1-2; D not resolved. From germline, CDR1 is LNHDA and CDR2 SQIVND (reference sequence). The CDR3 has 15 amino acids. CDR3 residues: CASSMAGRSDRGYTF. The sequenced part of the CDR3 DNA is TGTGCCAGTAGTATGGCGGGCCGCTCGGATCGAGGC.

This clone was recorded a few times. The sequenced fragment ends 3 residues before the CDR3 boundary, so the rest is inferred from the germline J gene. V gene TRBV19 combines with J gene TRBJ2-3; TRBD2 matches 13 bases. CDR3 length: 16 residues. Losses at the gene ends were 7 bases for V and 4 bases for J; bases not matched to a gene: 8. CDR1 and CDR2 from the germline V gene are LNHDA and SQIVND (reference sequence). This CDR3 is CASTPLAGGNPDTQYF. The CDR3 bases that were read are TGTGCCAGTACCCCACTAGCGGGAGGGAACCCAGATACG.

This clone was detected ten times or more. The observed sequence ends 3 residues before the CDR3 terminus, with the missing tail filled in from the germline J gene. The V gene is TRBV20-1, the J gene TRBJ2-7; TRBD2 aligns across 11 bases. This CDR3 spans 13 amino acids. V shed 6 bases and J 2 bases; nucleotides not matched to a gene: 3. Germline CDR1 and CDR2: DFQATT and SNEGSKA (reference sequence). The CDR3 bases that were read are TGCAGTGCCCCGGGACTAGCGGCCTACGAG. Translating it yields CSAPGLAAYE. The whole CDR3 sequence is CSAPGLAAYEQYF.

The table lists this clone with many counts. The read halts 3 residues ahead of the CDR3 end, with the missing end drawn from the germline J gene. This sequence joins TRBV20-1 and TRBJ2-1; D might be TRBD1 (5 bases). V was pared by 5 bases and J by 7 bases, with 18 bases between. Germline-derived CDR1 and CDR2 are DFQATT and SNEGSKA (reference sequence). This CDR3 contains 14 residues. The CDR3 is CSAQHFSPGNEQFF. Partial CDR3 DNA: TGCAGTGCTCAACACTTCTCTCCAGGGAATGAG.

This clone was observed a few times. The sequence runs out 3 residues before the end of the CDR3; the remainder is reconstructed from the germline J gene. The chain links TRBV7-9 to TRBJ2-5; D not resolved. Germline V gene data show CDR1 as SEHNR and CDR2 as FQNEAQ (reference sequence). V lost 3 bases, J lost 3 bases, and 5 bases lay in between. The CDR3 runs 12 residues. The CDR3 loop is CASSFAEETQYF. CDR3 bases read: TGTGCCAGCAGCTTCGCAGAAGAGACC.